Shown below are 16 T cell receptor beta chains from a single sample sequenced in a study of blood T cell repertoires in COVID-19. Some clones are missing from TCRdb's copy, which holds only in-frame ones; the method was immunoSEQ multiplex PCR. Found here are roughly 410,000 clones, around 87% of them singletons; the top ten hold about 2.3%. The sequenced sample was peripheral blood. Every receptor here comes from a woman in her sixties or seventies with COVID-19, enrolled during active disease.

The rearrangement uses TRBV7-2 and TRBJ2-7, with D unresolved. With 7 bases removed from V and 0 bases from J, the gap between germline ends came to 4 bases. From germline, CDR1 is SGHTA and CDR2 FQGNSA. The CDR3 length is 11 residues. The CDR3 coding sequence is TGTGCCAGCACCAACTCCTACGAGCAGTACTTC. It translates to CASTNSYEQYF.

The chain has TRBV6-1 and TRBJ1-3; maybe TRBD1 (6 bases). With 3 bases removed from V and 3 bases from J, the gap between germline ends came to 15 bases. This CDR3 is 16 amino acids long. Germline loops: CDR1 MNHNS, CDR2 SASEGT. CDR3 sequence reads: CASSETGQTRGNTIYF. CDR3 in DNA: TGTGCCAGCAGTGAGACCGGACAGACTCGTGGAAACACCATATATTTT.

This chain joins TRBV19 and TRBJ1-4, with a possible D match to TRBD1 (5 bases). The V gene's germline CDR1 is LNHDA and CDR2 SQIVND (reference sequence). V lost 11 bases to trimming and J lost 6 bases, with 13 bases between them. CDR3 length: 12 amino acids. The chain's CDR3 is CAAGPVDEKLFF. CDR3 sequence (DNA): TGTGCCGCAGGGCCGGTAGATGAAAAACTGTTTTTT.

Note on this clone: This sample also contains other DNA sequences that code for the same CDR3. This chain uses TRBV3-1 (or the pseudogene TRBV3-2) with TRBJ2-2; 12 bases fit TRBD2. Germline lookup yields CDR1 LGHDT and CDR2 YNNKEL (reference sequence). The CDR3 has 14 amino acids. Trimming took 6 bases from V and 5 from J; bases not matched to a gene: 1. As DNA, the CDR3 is TGTGCCAGCAGTGGACTAGCGGGGACCGGGGAGCTGTTTTTT. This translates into CASSGLAGTGELFF.

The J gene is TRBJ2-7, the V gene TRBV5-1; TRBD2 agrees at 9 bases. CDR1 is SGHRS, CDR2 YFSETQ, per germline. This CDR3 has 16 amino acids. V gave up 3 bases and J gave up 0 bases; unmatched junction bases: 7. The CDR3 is CASSSRTSVNSYEQYF. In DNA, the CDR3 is TGCGCCAGCAGCTCTCGGACTAGCGTGAACTCCTACGAGCAGTACTTC. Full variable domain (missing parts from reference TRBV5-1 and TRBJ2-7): KAGVTQTPRYLIKTRGQQVTLSCSPISGHRSVSWYQQTPGQGLQFLFEYFSETQRNKGNFPGRFSGRQFSNSRSEMNVSTLELGDSALYLCASSSRTSVNSYEQYFGPGTRLTVT.

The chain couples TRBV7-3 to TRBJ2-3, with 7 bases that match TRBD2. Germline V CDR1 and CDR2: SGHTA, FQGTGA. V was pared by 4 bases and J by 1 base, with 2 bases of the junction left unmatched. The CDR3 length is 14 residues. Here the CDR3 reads CASSYSGGTDTQYF. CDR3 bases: TGTGCCAGCAGCTACAGCGGGGGCACAGATACGCAGTATTTT.

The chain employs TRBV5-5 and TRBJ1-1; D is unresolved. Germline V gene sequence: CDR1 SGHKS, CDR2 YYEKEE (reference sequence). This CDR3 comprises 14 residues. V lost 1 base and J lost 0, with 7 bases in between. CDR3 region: CASSLRQVNTEAFF. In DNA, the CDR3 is TGTGCCAGCAGCTTGAGGCAGGTGAACACTGAAGCTTTCTTT.

This chain's CDR3 is CASSFVGETNTEAFF. In DNA form, the CDR3 reads TGTGCCAGCAGTTTTGTAGGAGAGACGAACACTGAAGCTTTCTTT. The chain joins TRBV28 to TRBJ1-1; D gene unclear. The CDR3 is made up of 15 amino acids. The ends were cut back, 3 bases at V and 1 base at J, with 12 bases in the middle. CDR1 is MDHEN and CDR2 is SYDVKM in the germline V gene.

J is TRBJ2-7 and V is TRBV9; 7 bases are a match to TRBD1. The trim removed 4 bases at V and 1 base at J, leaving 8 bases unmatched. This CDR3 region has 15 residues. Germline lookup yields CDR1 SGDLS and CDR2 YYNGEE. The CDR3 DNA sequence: TGTGCCAGCAGCCCTTTCGGGACAGAATCCTACGAGCAGTACTTC. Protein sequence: CASSPFGTESYEQYF.

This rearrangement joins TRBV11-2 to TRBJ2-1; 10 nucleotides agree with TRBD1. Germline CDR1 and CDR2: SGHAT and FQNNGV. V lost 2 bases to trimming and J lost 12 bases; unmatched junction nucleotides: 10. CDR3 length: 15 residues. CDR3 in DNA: TGTGCCAGCAGCTTAAGCGACAGGGGGCTGGGATGGCAGTTCTTC. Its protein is CASSLSDRGLGWQFF.

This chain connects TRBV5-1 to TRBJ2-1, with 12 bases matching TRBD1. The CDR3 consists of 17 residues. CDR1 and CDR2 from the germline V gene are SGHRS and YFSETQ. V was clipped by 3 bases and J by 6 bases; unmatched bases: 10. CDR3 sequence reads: CASSWGTGGLKGNEQFF. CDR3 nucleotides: TGCGCCAGCAGCTGGGGGACAGGGGGCTTGAAGGGCAATGAGCAGTTCTTC.

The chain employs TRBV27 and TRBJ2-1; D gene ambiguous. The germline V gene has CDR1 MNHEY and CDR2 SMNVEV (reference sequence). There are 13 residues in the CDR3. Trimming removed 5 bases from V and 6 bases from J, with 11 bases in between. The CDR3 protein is CASSQSLANEQFF. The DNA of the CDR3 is TGTGCCAGCAGTCAGTCCCTGGCCAATGAGCAGTTCTTC.

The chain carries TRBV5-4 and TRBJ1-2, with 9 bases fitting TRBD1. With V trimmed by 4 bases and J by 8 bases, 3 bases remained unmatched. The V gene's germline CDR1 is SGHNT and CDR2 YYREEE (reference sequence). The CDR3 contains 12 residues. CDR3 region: CASSQQGAGYTF. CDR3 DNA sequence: TGTGCCAGCAGCCAACAGGGGGCCGGCTACACCTTC. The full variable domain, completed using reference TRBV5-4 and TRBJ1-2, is ETGVTQSPTHLIKTRGQQVTLRCSSQSGHNTVSWYQQALGQGPQFIFQYYREEENGRGNFPPRFSGLQFPNYSSELNVNALELDDSALYLCASSQQGAGYTFGSGTRLTVV.

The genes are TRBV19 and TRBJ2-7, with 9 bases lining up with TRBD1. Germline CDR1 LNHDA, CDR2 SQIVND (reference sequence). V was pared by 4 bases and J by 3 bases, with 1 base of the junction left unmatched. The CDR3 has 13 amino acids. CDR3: CASSRQGVYEQYF. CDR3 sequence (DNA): TGTGCCAGTAGTAGACAGGGGGTCTACGAGCAGTACTTC.

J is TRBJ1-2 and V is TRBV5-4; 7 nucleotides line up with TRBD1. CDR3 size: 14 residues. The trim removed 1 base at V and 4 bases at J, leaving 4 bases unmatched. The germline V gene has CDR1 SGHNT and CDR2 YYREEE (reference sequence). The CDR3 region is CASSLTDRVYGYTF. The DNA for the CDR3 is TGTGCCAGCAGCTTGACCGACAGGGTCTATGGCTACACCTTC.

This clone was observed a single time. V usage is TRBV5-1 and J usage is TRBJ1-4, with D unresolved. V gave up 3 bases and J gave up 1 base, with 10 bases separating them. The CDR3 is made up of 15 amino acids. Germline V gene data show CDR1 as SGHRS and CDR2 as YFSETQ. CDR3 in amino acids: CASSSGRGTNEKLFF. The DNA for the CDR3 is TGCGCCAGCAGCTCCGGCCGGGGAACTAATGAAAAACTGTTTTTT.